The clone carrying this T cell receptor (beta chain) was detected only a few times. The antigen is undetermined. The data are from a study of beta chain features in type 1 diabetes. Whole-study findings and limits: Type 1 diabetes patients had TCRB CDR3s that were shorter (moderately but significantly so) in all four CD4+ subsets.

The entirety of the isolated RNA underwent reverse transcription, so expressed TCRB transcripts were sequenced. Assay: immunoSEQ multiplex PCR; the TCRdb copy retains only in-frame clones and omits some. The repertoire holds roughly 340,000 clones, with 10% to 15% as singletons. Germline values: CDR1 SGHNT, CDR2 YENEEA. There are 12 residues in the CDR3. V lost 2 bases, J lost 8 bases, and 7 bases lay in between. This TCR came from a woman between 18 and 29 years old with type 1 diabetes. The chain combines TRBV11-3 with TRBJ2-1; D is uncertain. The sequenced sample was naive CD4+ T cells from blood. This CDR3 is CASSLTIDEQFF. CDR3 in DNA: TGTGCCAGCAGCTTAACTATCGATGAGCAGTTCTTC. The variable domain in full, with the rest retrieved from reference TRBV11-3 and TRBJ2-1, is EAGVVQSPRYKIIEKKQPVAFWCNPISGHNTLYWYLQNLGQGPELLIRYENEEAVDDSQLPKDRFSAERLKGVDSTLKIQPAELGDSAVYLCASSLTIDEQFFGPGTRLTVL.